This T cell receptor beta chain was observed in a study of T cells in Graves' hyperthyroidism and ophthalmopathy. Trimming removed 2 bases from V and 2 bases from J; junction bases left unmatched: 6. The CDR3 sequence is 16 residues long. Germline loops: CDR1 SEHNR, CDR2 FQNEAQ (reference sequence). The TCR beta CDR3 regions underwent amplification using RNA transcripts as the source. When the TCR CDR3 underwent first-round RT-PCR, the HTBI primer set was used. From the multiplex PCR reads, TCRdb called clonotypes with MiXCR, one entry per CDR3 protein. The data show under 800,000 distinct CDR3 sequences, around 13% seen once. Researchers barred patients who had uncontrolled infection, other autoimmune disease, pregnancy or lactation. This clonotype was observed a handful of times. A much larger clone differs by one base, so this may be a read error.

The sequencing input was blood. This receptor was taken from a woman between 18 and 29 years old with Graves' hyperthyroidism. This chain links TRBV7-9 with TRBJ2-1; TRBD2 matches at 7 bases. The CDR3 is CASSLSQTSPYNEQFF. DNA for the CDR3: TGTGCCAGCAGCTTAAGCCAGACTAGCCCCTACAATGAGCAGTTCTTC.